These 19 T cell receptor beta chains share one sample of origin, sequenced in a study of T-cell memory formation after mild COVID-19. Via MiXCR, TCRdb re-called the 5' RACE reads, giving one row per CDR3 protein. Of 400,000 to 500,000 distinct CDR3 sequences in the sample, roughly 26% were seen once. Material: PBMCs or a T cell subset sorted from them (not recorded which). These receptors all come from an adult woman who had mild COVID-19 (a few samples of this study predate the infection). Cell type and time point are not known.

The CDR3 region has the DNA TGCAGCGGGAAAGGGGCTACCTACAATGAGCAGTTCTTC. Protein sequence: CSGKGATYNEQFF. The rearrangement joins TRBV29-1 to TRBJ2-1; a possible D gene is TRBD1 (5 bases). The CDR3 spans 13 residues. Per germline, CDR1 SQVTM and CDR2 ANQGSEA. V lost 7 bases, J lost 2 bases, and 12 bases lay in between.

The DNA for the CDR3 is TGTGCCAGCAGCCAAGGACAGGGAGCGACTAATGAAAAACTGTTTTTT. Amino acids: CASSQGQGATNEKLFF. The gene calls are TRBV14 and TRBJ1-4; 7 bases match TRBD1. The CDR3 sequence is 16 residues long. J was trimmed by 2 bases and V by 1 base; bases with no gene match: 4. Germline V gives CDR1 SGHDN, CDR2 FVKESK.

This chain links TRBV5-1 with TRBJ2-3; D not certain. The V gene lost 4 bases and the J gene lost 0 bases, with 9 bases spanning the gap. The CDR3 runs to 14 residues. Germline V lookup: CDR1 SGHRS, CDR2 YFSETQ. This CDR3 reads CASSTLISTDTQYF. The CDR3 DNA reads TGCGCCAGCAGCACTCTAATCAGCACAGATACGCAGTATTTT.

The chain uses TRBV24-1 and TRBJ2-5; 9 bases line up with TRBD1. With V trimmed by 9 bases and J by 4 bases, 2 bases remained unmatched. The CDR3 is 12 amino acids. Germline V gives CDR1 KGHDR, CDR2 SFDVKD. CDR3: CATEDRGETQYF. CDR3 in DNA: TGTGCCACCGAGGACAGGGGAGAGACCCAGTACTTC.

A note on this clonotype: One end of the junction fails to match germline, which may point to a read error. The chain employs TRBV7-9 and TRBJ1-1, with TRBD1 matching over 8 bases. Germline CDR1 SEHNR, CDR2 FQNEAQ (reference sequence). CDR3 length equals 15 residues. The CDR3 DNA follows: TGTGCCAGCAGCCGAGATACAGGGGGGAGGACTGAAGATTTCTTT. As protein: CASSRDTGGRTEDFF.

Only a few counts were recorded for this clonotype. V is TRBV20-1 and J is TRBJ1-2; 9 positions agree with TRBD1. V gave up 5 bases and J gave up 8 bases; unmatched junction bases: 15. This CDR3 is built from 15 residues. Germline lookup yields CDR1 DFQATT and CDR2 SNEGSKA (reference sequence). CDR3 nucleotide sequence: TGCAGTGCTTCCCACAGGGGGCAAACTTATTGGGGCTACACCTTC. It codes for CSASHRGQTYWGYTF.

This chain joins TRBV6-1 and TRBJ2-7, with TRBD2 identical over 8 bases. This CDR3 has 15 residues. The germline V gene encodes CDR1 MNHNS and CDR2 SASEGT. The J segment lost 1 base and the V segment lost 1 base, leaving 3 bases of the junction unmatched. CDR3 in amino acids: CASSEETSGSYEQYF. The CDR3 nucleotides read TGTGCCAGCAGTGAAGAAACTAGCGGTTCCTACGAGCAGTACTTC.

The rearrangement links TRBV7-9 to TRBJ2-5; D is unresolved. This CDR3 spans 16 amino acids. Germline loops: CDR1 SEHNR, CDR2 FQNEAQ (reference sequence). The ends were cut back, 5 bases at V and 5 bases at J, with 21 bases in the middle. The CDR3 coding sequence is TGTGCCAGCAGCACAAGGGAACCGAAAGGGTTGGAGACCCAGTACTTC. This sequence encodes CASSTREPKGLETQYF.

The chain recombines TRBV7-6 with TRBJ2-1; D is undetermined. The CDR3 extends over 15 amino acids. V dropped 5 bases and J dropped 2 bases, with 13 bases sitting between them. CDR1 SGHVS and CDR2 FNYEAQ come from the germline V gene. CDR3 protein: CASSPARPPYNEQFF. The CDR3 DNA reads TGTGCCAGCAGCCCCGCGAGACCACCCTACAATGAGCAGTTCTTC.

The CDR3 nucleotides are TGTGCCAGCAGCTTGTCAGGGAGGATAGAGACCCAGTACTTC. It is translated as CASSLSGRIETQYF. The chain joins TRBV5-4 to TRBJ2-5; a possible D gene is TRBD2 (6 bases). The CDR3 has 14 amino acids. The germline V gene has CDR1 SGHNT and CDR2 YYREEE (reference sequence). The germline V and J ends were trimmed by 1 base and 4 bases, with 11 bases remaining between them.

J is TRBJ1-6 and V is TRBV5-1, with TRBD1 identical over 7 bases. The ends lost 1 base at V and 4 bases at J; junction bases unmatched: 5. CDR1 and CDR2 from the germline V gene are SGHRS and YFSETQ. This CDR3 is 16 amino acids long. The CDR3 spells CASSLREQGYNSPLHF. CDR3 DNA sequence: TGCGCCAGCAGCTTGCGGGAACAGGGGTATAATTCACCCCTCCACTTT.

This clonotype was recorded a few times. This chain connects TRBV9 to TRBJ1-1, with D possibly being TRBD1 (5 bases). With 0 bases removed from V and 3 bases from J, the gap between germline ends came to 12 bases. This CDR3 has 15 amino acids. Looked up from germline, CDR1 is SGDLS and CDR2 is YYNGEE. The CDR3 bases are TGTGCCAGCAGCGTAGATCTGGGGACCGACACTGAAGCTTTCTTT. It specifies CASSVDLGTDTEAFF.

This clonotype was picked up many times. J is TRBJ2-5 and V is TRBV5-1; D is unresolved. V lost 0 bases, J lost 0 bases, and 9 bases lay in between. Germline V gene data show CDR1 as SGHRS and CDR2 as YFSETQ. This CDR3 comprises 15 residues. CDR3 sequence: CASSLGSVYQETQYF. As DNA, the CDR3 is TGCGCCAGCAGCTTGGGGTCCGTGTACCAAGAGACCCAGTACTTC.

This clonotype was observed a handful of times. The chain uses TRBV7-9 and TRBJ2-3, with TRBD2 identical over 9 bases. The germline CDR1 and CDR2 sequences are SEHNR and FQNEAQ (reference sequence). V trimming: 5 bases; J trimming: 3 bases; junction bases outside the gene matches: 18. The CDR3 covers 19 residues. The CDR3 region is CASSPPVAGDVHNTDTQYF. In nucleotides, the CDR3 is TGTGCCAGCAGCCCCCCTGTAGCGGGAGACGTGCACAATACAGATACGCAGTATTTT.

This chain connects TRBV5-1 to TRBJ2-2; TRBD2 is a possible D gene (6 bases). Germline V gives CDR1 SGHRS, CDR2 YFSETQ. V shed 7 bases and J shed 1 base, with 11 bases lying between them. The CDR3 totals 14 residues. The chain's CDR3 is CASGRDLNTGELFF. The CDR3, as DNA: TGCGCCAGCGGCAGGGACTTGAACACCGGGGAGCTGTTTTTT.

The chain recombines TRBV5-1 with TRBJ2-1; D is uncertain. Germline V gene data show CDR1 as SGHRS and CDR2 as YFSETQ. V shed 1 base and J shed 8 bases, with 7 bases lying between them. The CDR3 has 12 residues. Written as DNA, the CDR3 is TGCGCCAGCAGCTTGATGGGCGATGAGCAGTTCTTC. Protein sequence: CASSLMGDEQFF.

The chain has TRBV20-1 and TRBJ2-7, with D unresolved. CDR1 and CDR2 from the germline V gene are DFQATT and SNEGSKA (reference sequence). Trimming shortened V by 6 bases and J by 0 bases, and 12 bases separated the two germline ends. This CDR3 region has 13 residues. The CDR3 loop is CSASDGYSYEQYF. CDR3 coding DNA: TGCAGTGCGTCGGACGGATACTCCTACGAGCAGTACTTC.

This clonotype was recorded a few times. The chain uses TRBV12-3 or TRBV12-4 and TRBJ2-7, with TRBD1 matching over 8 bases. J gave up 4 bases and V 4 bases, and 3 bases lay outside the gene matches. The CDR3 spans 13 residues. CDR3 bases: TGTGCCAGCAGTTCAGGGGGCAGGTACGAGCAGTACTTC. Its protein is CASSSGGRYEQYF.

The chain combines TRBV6-5 with TRBJ1-2; TRBD1 matches 7 bases. Unmatched junction bases numbered 7, after V lost 6 bases and J lost 0 bases. Germline values: CDR1 MNHEY, CDR2 SVGAGI. The CDR3 sequence is 15 residues long. CDR3 region: CASSRDSLANYGYTF. The CDR3 nucleotides read TGTGCCAGCAGCAGGGACAGCCTTGCTAACTATGGCTACACCTTC.